This passage covers 21 T cell receptor beta chains from one sample sequenced in a study of shared clonotypes between healthy human individuals. Sequenced by immunoSEQ multiplex PCR; TCRdb stores in-frame clones only, minus some. Of 2,500,000 or so clones in the sample, around nine tenths were seen once. Sequences were obtained from naive CD4+ T cells sorted from blood. Subset here: CD45RA+ positively selected. The receptors come from a man between 18 and 29 years old in good health.

Concerning this clone itself: The sample carries other DNA sequences with the same CDR3. J is TRBJ1-5 and V is TRBV11-2; D not resolved. The germline V and J ends were trimmed by 1 base and 3 bases, with 10 bases remaining between them. Germline V gene data show CDR1 as SGHAT and CDR2 as FQNNGV. The CDR3 covers 15 residues. The CDR3 spells CASSLGTGLNQPQHF. For the CDR3, the DNA is TGTGCCAGCAGCTTAGGTACCGGCCTCAATCAGCCCCAGCATTTT.

The chain carries TRBV28 and TRBJ2-3; D is perhaps TRBD2 (6 bases). V was clipped by 4 bases and J by 4 bases, with 15 bases between them. The germline gives CDR1 MDHEN, CDR2 SYDVKM. CDR3 size: 15 residues. CDR3 in amino acids: CASSSNSGRADTQYF. CDR3 DNA: TGTGCCAGCAGTTCAAATTCCGGGAGAGCAGATACGCAGTATTTT. The entire variable domain, with the rest obtained from reference TRBV28 and TRBJ2-3, is as follows: DVKVTQSSRYLVKRTGEKVFLECVQDMDHENMFWYRQDPGLGLRLIYFSYDVKMKEKGDIPEGYSVSREKKERFSLILESASTNQTSMYLCASSSNSGRADTQYFGPGTRLTVL.

This chain joins TRBV20-1 and TRBJ1-6; D gene ambiguous. The CDR3 spans 11 residues. Germline V gene sequence: CDR1 DFQATT, CDR2 SNEGSKA (reference sequence). V dropped 1 base and J dropped 10 bases, with 5 bases sitting between them. CDR3 sequence: CSARGHSPLHF. The CDR3 DNA is TGCAGTGCTAGAGGGCACTCACCCCTCCACTTT.

The CDR3 is CASSRGGNTEAFF. The CDR3 coding sequence is TGTGCCAGCAGCCGCGGTGGGAACACTGAAGCTTTCTTT. The chain links TRBV5-6 to TRBJ1-1, with unresolved D. V dropped 4 bases and J dropped 1 base, with 8 bases sitting between them. There are 13 residues in the CDR3. Germline V lookup: CDR1 SGHDT, CDR2 YYEEEE.

The rearrangement uses TRBV19 and TRBJ2-7, with a possible D match to TRBD1 (5 bases). The germline V gene encodes CDR1 LNHDA and CDR2 SQIVND (reference sequence). Trimming stripped 4 bases from V and 0 bases from J, with 16 bases between. The CDR3 loop spans 16 amino acids. CDR3 sequence: CASSTLLGQSSYEQYF. The CDR3 nucleotides read TGTGCCAGTAGTACTCTCCTAGGACAAAGCTCCTACGAGCAGTACTTC.

CDR3 loop: CASSGGTSGGWETQYF. For the CDR3, the DNA is TGTGCCAGCAGCGGAGGGACTAGCGGGGGTTGGGAGACCCAGTACTTC. This sequence joins TRBV5-4 and TRBJ2-5; 14 nucleotides line up with TRBD2. Unmatched junction bases numbered 7, after V lost 4 bases and J lost 5 bases. Germline V CDR1 and CDR2: SGHNT, YYREEE (reference sequence). There are 16 residues in the CDR3.

The rearrangement joins TRBV4-3 to TRBJ2-1; 12 bases line up with TRBD2. The CDR3 contains 17 residues. V gave up 2 bases and J gave up 2 bases; unmatched junction bases: 4. Germline CDR1 is LGHNA and CDR2 is YSLEER. The CDR3 spells CASSQTTSGRTYNEQFF. The CDR3 DNA sequence: TGCGCCAGCAGCCAAACGACTAGCGGGAGAACCTACAATGAGCAGTTCTTC.

As concerns this clone: Distinct nucleotide sequences in the sample also encode this CDR3. The chain has TRBV7-6 and TRBJ1-1, with D unresolved. CDR3 length: 14 residues. Trimming removed 1 base at V and 0 bases at J, with 6 bases between. Germline assignment: CDR1 SGHVS and CDR2 FNYEAQ. CDR3 nucleotide sequence: TGTGCCAGCAGCTTAGGACAAATGAACACTGAAGCTTTCTTT. Its protein is CASSLGQMNTEAFF.

The chain carries TRBV5-1 and TRBJ2-1, with D unclear. Germline loops: CDR1 SGHRS, CDR2 YFSETQ. The CDR3 consists of 11 residues. Trimming shortened V by 6 bases and J by 8 bases, and 9 bases separated the two germline ends. The CDR3 sequence: CASMVLDEQFF. As DNA, the CDR3 is TGCGCCAGCATGGTCCTGGATGAGCAGTTCTTC.

This chain joins TRBV6-4 and TRBJ2-1, with 10 bases lining up with TRBD1. The CDR3 covers 13 residues. The V segment lost 6 bases and the J segment 8 bases; nucleotides outside the gene matches: 4. The germline V gene has CDR1 MRHNA and CDR2 SNTAGT. DNA for the CDR3: TGTGCCAGCAGCCGGGACAGGGGCGATGAGCAGTTCTTC. Its translation: CASSRDRGDEQFF.

This chain connects TRBV5-1 to TRBJ2-3; 7 bases are a match to TRBD1. With 4 bases clipped from V and 1 base from J, the junction kept 12 bases outside the gene matches. Germline CDR1 and CDR2: SGHRS and YFSETQ. The CDR3 loop spans 17 amino acids. CDR3 DNA: TGCGCCAGCAGCCCCCGGGACAGTACGTTTCGCACAGATACGCAGTATTTT. It specifies CASSPRDSTFRTDTQYF.

The chain employs TRBV29-1 and TRBJ2-7; 12 bases agree with TRBD1. The germline V gene encodes CDR1 SQVTM and CDR2 ANQGSEA. V shed 6 bases and J 3 bases; nucleotides not matched to a gene: 6. CDR3 length: 14 amino acids. This CDR3 reads CSVTGTGGLYEQYF. In DNA, the CDR3 is TGCAGCGTCACCGGGACAGGGGGCCTCTACGAGCAGTACTTC.

The genes are TRBV5-6 and TRBJ2-3; D is unresolved. Germline loops: CDR1 SGHDT, CDR2 YYEEEE. Trimming took 4 bases from V and 6 from J, leaving 18 bases between them. This CDR3 is 15 amino acids long. CDR3 in amino acids: CASSPVGNSGDTQYF. In DNA form, the CDR3 reads TGTGCCAGCAGCCCGGTAGGGAACTCCGGGGATACGCAGTATTTT.

The chain joins TRBV6-6 to TRBJ1-2, with 11 positions matching TRBD1. From germline, CDR1 is MNHNY and CDR2 SVGAGI (reference sequence). V trimming: 6 bases; J trimming: 7 bases; junction bases outside the gene matches: 7. The CDR3 covers 14 residues. The CDR3 coding sequence is TGTGCCAGCAGAGGACAGGGGGCGCGAAGTGGCTACACCTTC. It encodes CASRGQGARSGYTF.

The J gene is TRBJ2-2, the V gene TRBV11-3; 9 positions agree with TRBD1. This CDR3 comprises 15 residues. V trimming: 4 bases; J trimming: 1 base; junction bases outside the gene matches: 1. CDR1 and CDR2 from the germline V gene are SGHNT and YENEEA. CDR3 residues: CASSSTGGNTGELFF. CDR3 coding DNA: TGTGCCAGCAGCTCGACAGGGGGGAACACCGGGGAGCTGTTTTTT.

The chain joins TRBV9 to TRBJ1-6; the D is unclear. Per the germline V gene, CDR1 is SGDLS and CDR2 is YYNGEE. This CDR3 has 12 residues. Trimming pared 2 bases from V and 10 bases from J, leaving 7 bases between. This chain's CDR3 is CASSVSGSPLHF. The CDR3 nucleotides are TGTGCCAGCAGCGTCTCGGGATCACCCCTCCACTTT. The variable domain in full, with the rest retrieved from reference TRBV9 and TRBJ1-6, is DSGVTQTPKHLITATGQRVTLRCSPRSGDLSVYWYQQSLDQGLQFLIQYYNGEERAKGNILERFSAQQFPDLHSELNLSSLELGDSALYFCASSVSGSPLHFGNGTRLTVT.

The rearrangement links TRBV28 to TRBJ2-3; 11 bases are shared with TRBD2. V dropped 3 bases and J dropped 5; count of bases not matched to a gene: 4. The CDR3 is 15 amino acids. Germline CDR1 MDHEN, CDR2 SYDVKM. The CDR3 DNA follows: TGTGCCAGCAGTTTTGGTAGCGGGAGGGTAGATACGCAGTATTTT. It yields the protein CASSFGSGRVDTQYF.

This clone showed up just once. V usage is TRBV6-5 and J usage is TRBJ2-7, with D possibly matching TRBD1 (5 bases). The V gene's germline CDR1 is MNHEY and CDR2 SVGAGI. The CDR3 sequence is 14 residues long. The V end lost 2 bases, the J end lost 3 bases, and 11 bases lay between the germline ends. As DNA, the CDR3 is TGTGCCAGCAGTTACACTTCTAGGGGCTACGAGCAGTACTTC. As protein: CASSYTSRGYEQYF.

The chain recombines TRBV6-4 with TRBJ2-3; D ambiguous. Trimming pared 7 bases from V and 3 bases from J, leaving 8 bases between. Germline V gene data show CDR1 as MRHNA and CDR2 as SNTAGT. The CDR3 is made up of 12 amino acids. CDR3 DNA: TGTGCCAGCATCCGTCGAACAGATACGCAGTATTTT. Translated, it gives CASIRRTDTQYF.

The chain joins TRBV10-3 to TRBJ2-7, with no clear D. Germline V gene lookup returns CDR1 ENHRY and CDR2 SYGVKD. The ends were cut back, 5 bases at V and 2 bases at J, with 16 bases in the middle. The CDR3 runs to 15 residues. The DNA for the CDR3 is TGTGCCATCAGTAATCCGCCGAGCAACACCTACGAGCAGTACTTC. It encodes CAISNPPSNTYEQYF.

This chain links TRBV18 with TRBJ2-7; 9 bases are shared with TRBD1. CDR3 length: 15 amino acids. The V and J ends lost 3 bases and 5 bases, in that order; junction bases with no gene match: 8. CDR1 is KGHSH and CDR2 is LQKENI in the germline V gene. The CDR3 spells CASSPTGTGSNEQYF. CDR3 in DNA: TGTGCCAGCTCACCTACCGGGACAGGGTCGAACGAGCAGTACTTC.